One T cell receptor beta chain is described in this entry. Its antigen is not identified. The sample originates from a study of T cell repertoires in cytomegalovirus infection. About the study: Selection of CMV epitopes for the study included recently identified HLA-C-restricted and well-studied HLA-B-restricted ones.

CDR3 length: 15 residues. Germline CDR1 reads LNHDA; CDR2 reads SQIVND (reference sequence). V shed 9 bases and J shed 4 bases, with 19 bases lying between them. TCRdb re-called the reads with MiXCR, one entry per CDR3 protein. This sample has about 700,000 distinct CDR3 sequences, with 33% found just once. The source material was cultured PBMCs, sampled from culture after CMV antigen stimulation. The J gene is TRBJ2-1, the V gene TRBV19, with D perhaps TRBD2 (6 bases). The source is a human donor in good health (CMV status not recorded). Some clones in this sample may be carry-over from other donors' samples. CDR3 sequence: CASGLGAGLYNEQFF. CDR3 DNA sequence: TGTGCCAGCGGTCTTGGGGCGGGATTATACAATGAGCAGTTCTTC.